What follows are 32 T cell receptor beta chains derived from one specimen sequenced in a study of blood T cells in healthy people across ages. Sample-barcoded 5' priming and a J-beta primer mix drove a second PCR of 7 to 11 cycles. TCRdb analysed the 5' RACE reads with MiXCR anew, one entry per CDR3 protein. The sample contains 1.5 million to 2 million distinct CDR3 sequences, about 31% of which appear only once. Sequencing input: blood. These receptors all come from a woman in her thirties in good health.

This clonotype came up a few times. This chain uses TRBV29-1 with TRBJ2-1; TRBD2 agrees at 8 bases. The CDR3 length is 18 residues. V gave up 4 bases and J gave up 0 bases; unmatched junction bases: 14. Germline V CDR1 and CDR2: SQVTM, ANQGSEA. The CDR3 spells CSVVVSQRGMSSYNEQFF. The CDR3, as DNA: TGCAGCGTTGTAGTCAGCCAGCGGGGGATGAGCTCCTACAATGAGCAGTTCTTC.

The sample holds a few counts of this clonotype. V is TRBV12-3 or TRBV12-4 and J is TRBJ2-7; possible D gene TRBD2, 6 bases. The CDR3 covers 15 residues. V lost 5 bases to trimming and J lost 5 bases, with 19 bases between them. The CDR3 DNA sequence: TGTGCCAGCAGTAGTAGCGGTGGGAGTAGCCACGAGCAGTACTTC. Translation: CASSSSGGSSHEQYF.

V is TRBV4-1 and J is TRBJ2-7, with D possibly being TRBD1 or TRBD2 (5 bases each). Deletions cut 6 bases from V and 5 bases from J, with 20 bases between. This CDR3 spans 15 amino acids. Germline assignment: CDR1 MGHRA and CDR2 YSYEKL. CDR3 sequence (DNA): TGCGCCAGCAGGGCTGGGACCCACAACATCCACGAGCAGTACTTC. Amino acid sequence: CASRAGTHNIHEQYF.

The CDR3 nucleotides are TGTGCCAGCAGCCCCCGGGGACCGGGACAGGGGGCGCGGAACTATGGCTACACCTTC. It specifies CASSPRGPGQGARNYGYTF. The V call is TRBV9, the J call TRBJ1-2; 12 nucleotides line up with TRBD1. CDR1 and CDR2 (germline): SGDLS, YYNGEE. The CDR3 has 19 residues. The V and J ends lost 4 bases and 2 bases, in that order; junction bases with no gene match: 15.

This clonotype was seen more than once but under ten times. CDR3 loop: CSVLVFPQHF. The CDR3 region has the DNA TGCAGCGTCCTTGTCTTTCCCCAGCATTTT. The chain combines TRBV29-1 with TRBJ1-5; D is unclear. Per the germline V gene, CDR1 is SQVTM and CDR2 is ANQGSEA. The CDR3 is 10 residues long. Trimming removed 6 bases from V and 10 bases from J, with 10 bases in between.

Ten or more counts support this clonotype. V and J are TRBV29-1 and TRBJ2-7; 7 nucleotides align to TRBD1. Germline values: CDR1 SQVTM, CDR2 ANQGSEA. J was trimmed by 6 bases and V by 4 bases; bases with no gene match: 3. There are 11 residues in the CDR3. CDR3 residues: CSVGQGSEQYF. As DNA, the CDR3 is TGCAGCGTTGGACAGGGAAGCGAGCAGTACTTC.

Points on this clonotype: This may come from a read error, since a much larger clone is one base off. The CDR3 DNA reads as TGCAGCGTTGAGGGAAGAGCGGGAGTAGATAATGAGCAGTACTTC. It specifies CSVEGRAGVDNEQYF. The V and J genes are TRBV29-1 and TRBJ2-5; 8 positions agree with TRBD2. The V segment lost 3 bases and the J segment 11 bases; nucleotides outside the gene matches: 17. Germline CDR1 reads SQVTM; CDR2 reads ANQGSEA. The CDR3 is 15 amino acids.

This clonotype occurred a few times. V is TRBV4-1 and J is TRBJ2-2, with D hard to call. The V end was cut by 0 bases, the J end by 1 base, with 3 bases between. This CDR3 spans 14 amino acids. Looked up from germline, CDR1 is MGHRA and CDR2 is YSYEKL. CDR3 region: CASSQDQNTGELFF. The CDR3 nucleotides are TGCGCCAGCAGCCAAGATCAGAACACCGGGGAGCTGTTTTTT.

The chain carries TRBV4-1 and TRBJ1-2; no clear D. The CDR3 length is 13 residues. Germline CDR1 MGHRA, CDR2 YSYEKL. Trimming removed 1 base at V and 8 bases at J, with 11 bases between. CDR3 region: CASSQALIWGYTF. Written as DNA, the CDR3 is TGCGCCAGCAGCCAAGCCCTAATCTGGGGCTACACCTTC.

V is TRBV5-1 and J is TRBJ2-5; D is perhaps TRBD1 or TRBD2 (5 bases each). Trimming took 4 bases from V and 3 from J, leaving 28 bases between them. This CDR3 is built from 19 residues. CDR1 SGHRS and CDR2 YFSETQ come from the germline V gene. The DNA for the CDR3 is TGCGCCAGCAGCGCGGGTGGAGCGTACGCGGCGGTGGGGGAAGAGACCCAGTACTTC. Amino acids: CASSAGGAYAAVGEETQYF.

This clonotype was detected ten times or more. CDR3 sequence reads: CASSLGDRAEQPQHF. CDR3 nucleotide sequence: TGCGCCAGCAGCTTGGGGGACAGGGCAGAACAGCCCCAGCATTTT. This chain uses TRBV5-1 with TRBJ1-5, with 9 bases identical to TRBD1. This CDR3 spans 15 amino acids. Germline V gene lookup returns CDR1 SGHRS and CDR2 YFSETQ. Trimming at V came to 0 bases and at J to 7 bases, leaving 5 bases not matched to a gene.

About this clonotype itself: No conserved phenylalanine or tryptophan ends this CDR3, so it is likely a read error. V and J are TRBV7-3 and TRBJ2-1, with 9 positions matching TRBD1. Trimming at V came to 5 bases and at J to 8 bases, leaving 13 bases not matched to a gene. The CDR3 sequence is 16 residues long. The germline V gene has CDR1 SGHTA and CDR2 FQGTGA. Here the CDR3 reads CASSPMTGTGYDEQFI. The CDR3 DNA sequence: TGTGCCAGCAGCCCAATGACCGGGACAGGGTATGATGAGCAGTTCATC.

This clonotype was seen more than once but under ten times. The chain is built from TRBV4-1 and TRBJ2-7, with 8 bases lining up with TRBD2. The CDR3 runs to 15 residues. Germline V gene data show CDR1 as MGHRA and CDR2 as YSYEKL. The ends lost 4 bases at V and 3 bases at J; junction bases unmatched: 8. The CDR3 is CASSRSGAGDYEQYF. CDR3 coding DNA: TGCGCCAGCAGCCGCTCGGGAGCGGGAGACTACGAGCAGTACTTC.

V is TRBV29-1 and J is TRBJ2-7; 8 bases align to TRBD2. Germline V gene data show CDR1 as SQVTM and CDR2 as ANQGSEA. The trim removed 7 bases at V and 2 bases at J, leaving 7 bases unmatched. The CDR3 covers 13 residues. CDR3 DNA: TGCAGCGCCGGGGGGGAGCCGGCCTACGAGCAGTACTTC. Its protein product is CSAGGEPAYEQYF.

This clonotype showed up just a few times. The chain combines TRBV20-1 with TRBJ2-7; 10 bases align to TRBD2. The germline CDR1 and CDR2 sequences are DFQATT and SNEGSKA (reference sequence). V was clipped by 6 bases and J by 4 bases; unmatched bases: 9. The CDR3 extends over 14 amino acids. CDR3 sequence: CSAKGLAETYEQYF. In nucleotides, the CDR3 is TGCAGTGCCAAAGGACTAGCGGAGACTTACGAGCAGTACTTC.

This clonotype came up many times. The chain uses TRBV20-1 and TRBJ2-3; D ambiguous. The ends were cut back, 3 bases at V and 8 bases at J, with 24 bases in the middle. The germline CDR1 and CDR2 sequences are DFQATT and SNEGSKA (reference sequence). The CDR3 is made up of 16 amino acids. The CDR3 sequence: CSARDGPEEGILTQYF. The CDR3 bases are TGCAGTGCTAGGGACGGGCCCGAGGAAGGTATACTTACGCAGTATTTT.

This clonotype was recorded a few times. The V and J genes are TRBV11-1 and TRBJ2-7, with D possibly being TRBD2 (5 bases). The V gene's germline CDR1 is SGHAT and CDR2 FQDESV (reference sequence). V lost 4 bases and J 6 bases, leaving 19 bases between the germline ends. The CDR3 is made up of 15 amino acids. The CDR3 loop is CASSSSSGSLFEQYF. CDR3 bases: TGTGCCAGCAGCTCCTCCTCGGGGTCTTTGTTCGAGCAGTACTTC.

The J gene is TRBJ2-4, the V gene TRBV18, with a tentative D call TRBD1 (5 bases). V was pared by 0 bases and J by 0 bases, with 9 bases between. The length of the CDR3 is 16 residues. In germline, CDR1 is KGHSH, CDR2 LQKENI. The CDR3 coding sequence is TGTGCCAGCTCACCACCTCAGGGAATAGCCAAAAACATTCAGTACTTC. This encodes CASSPPQGIAKNIQYF.

This clonotype was seen more than once but under ten times. The CDR3 DNA reads as TGTGCCAGCAGCCCCACCATAGGTTCCTACGAGCAGTACTTC. Its translation is CASSPTIGSYEQYF. This rearrangement joins TRBV11-2 to TRBJ2-7; D is ambiguous. The CDR3 is 14 residues long. The germline V gene encodes CDR1 SGHAT and CDR2 FQNNGV. The V end was cut by 5 bases, the J end by 1 base, with 12 bases between.

The chain recombines TRBV7-9 with TRBJ1-2, with D perhaps matching TRBD1 (5 bases). The V gene's germline CDR1 is SEHNR and CDR2 FQNEAQ (reference sequence). V gave up 4 bases and J gave up 3 bases, with 15 bases separating them. This CDR3 is built from 15 residues. The CDR3 nucleotides read TGTGCCAGCAGCTACCAGGGTTCTGTGGACTATGGCTACACCTTC. It specifies CASSYQGSVDYGYTF.

This clonotype turned up a few times. V and J are TRBV6-6 and TRBJ1-1; 7 nucleotides agree with TRBD1. CDR1 is MNHNY and CDR2 is SVGAGI in the germline V gene (reference sequence). There are 14 residues in the CDR3. V lost 6 bases and J lost 5; bases outside the gene matches: 9. Written as DNA, the CDR3 is TGTGCCAGCAGCAACAGGGGAGGTTTAACTGAAGCTTTCTTT. This encodes CASSNRGGLTEAFF.

The chain carries TRBV10-3 and TRBJ2-7; 12 nucleotides agree with TRBD2. The CDR3 loop spans 15 amino acids. Germline-derived CDR1 and CDR2 are ENHRY and SYGVKD. Trimming took 7 bases from V and 7 from J; bases not matched to a gene: 11. In DNA, the CDR3 is TGTGCCATCACTAGAAGGCTAGCGGGAGGGGAAGAGCAGTACTTC. It is translated as CAITRRLAGGEEQYF.

This CDR3 is CASSSGGRSYEQYF. CDR3 in DNA: TGTGCCAGCAGTAGCGGAGGGAGATCCTACGAGCAGTACTTC. This chain links TRBV6-1 with TRBJ2-7, with TRBD2 as a possible D gene (6 bases). V gave up 5 bases and J gave up 1 base, with 12 bases separating them. The CDR3 has 14 residues. Germline CDR1 reads MNHNS; CDR2 reads SASEGT.

Concerning this clonotype itself: The junction departs from the called germline gene at one end, perhaps through a read error. V and J are TRBV15 and TRBJ2-1, with D hard to call. The CDR3 has 14 amino acids. Germline V lookup: CDR1 LNHNV, CDR2 YYDKDF (reference sequence). Written as DNA, the CDR3 is TGTGCCACCAGCAGAGAACATGCGTACAATGAACAGTTCTTC. Encoded protein: CATSREHAYNEQFF.

The sample holds a few counts of this clonotype. The gene calls are TRBV5-1 and TRBJ2-3; no firm D call. From germline, CDR1 is SGHRS and CDR2 YFSETQ. Trimming removed 9 bases from V and 0 bases from J, with 14 bases in between. The CDR3 loop spans 14 amino acids. The CDR3 region is CATGWAASTDTQYF. The CDR3 bases are TGCGCCACCGGTTGGGCGGCCAGCACAGATACGCAGTATTTT.

This clonotype was detected a few times. V is TRBV29-1 and J is TRBJ1-2; TRBD1 matches 7 bases. CDR1 SQVTM and CDR2 ANQGSEA come from the germline V gene. The length of the CDR3 is 15 residues. The V gene end was trimmed by 6 bases and the J gene end by 4 bases; junction bases not matched to a gene: 14. CDR3 region: CSVDTDREYGYGYTF. The CDR3 region has the DNA TGCAGCGTCGATACCGACAGGGAATATGGCTATGGCTACACCTTC.

This clonotype was observed at least ten times. The chain carries TRBV6-2 or TRBV6-3 and TRBJ2-7; the match to TRBD2 covers 10 bases. CDR1 and CDR2 (germline): MNHEY, SVGEGT. V shed 0 bases, J shed 0 bases, and the junction held 2 bases outside the gene matches. This CDR3 spans 16 amino acids. The CDR3 region has the DNA TGTGCCAGCAGTTACTCGTCTAGCGGGAGCTCCTACGAGCAGTACTTC. Translating it yields CASSYSSSGSSYEQYF.

This clonotype was seen just once. This chain joins TRBV21-1 and TRBJ2-7; the D call of TRBD2 is as the table states it, not checked on the DNA. TRBV21-1 is reported as a pseudogene. This CDR3 comprises 17 residues. CDR3 sequence: CASTKRDQREGVYEQYF. CDR3 nucleotides: TGTGCCAGTACTAAACGGGACCAGCGGGAGGGGGTCTACGAGCAGTACTTC.

This clonotype was seen many times. The V gene is TRBV30, the J gene TRBJ2-7, with D possibly matching TRBD1 (5 bases). Between the trimmed V and J ends, which lost 3 bases and 6 bases, there was a span of 9 bases. Germline CDR1 and CDR2: GTSNPN and SVGIG (reference sequence). The CDR3 spans 11 residues. CDR3 bases: TGTGCCTGGAGCTGGCAGGGCGAGCAGTACTTC. This sequence encodes CAWSWQGEQYF.

The chain combines TRBV20-1 with TRBJ2-2; D not certain. Germline values: CDR1 DFQATT, CDR2 SNEGSKA (reference sequence). The length of the CDR3 is 15 residues. Trimming took 1 base from V and 2 from J, leaving 11 bases between them. In nucleotides, the CDR3 is TGCAGTGCTAGAGTCGGTAGCTTTAACACCGGGGAGCTGTTTTTT. Amino acid sequence: CSARVGSFNTGELFF.

The chain uses TRBV9 and TRBJ2-7; D possibly corresponds to TRBD1 (8 bases). The germline gives CDR1 SGDLS, CDR2 YYNGEE. V lost 4 bases to trimming and J lost 6 bases, with 11 bases between them. CDR3 length equals 12 residues. The CDR3 nucleotides are TGTGCCAGCAGCACAGGGGGGGTCGAGCAGTACTTC. Residues: CASSTGGVEQYF.

As for this clonotype: A much bigger clone sits one base away, suggesting this may be a read error. This rearrangement joins TRBV12-3 or TRBV12-4 to TRBJ1-2; possible D gene TRBD1, 5 bases. V shed 7 bases and J shed 2 bases, with 17 bases lying between them. The CDR3 totals 15 residues. CDR3 residues: CASNLSGTENYGYTF. Here the CDR3 DNA reads TGTGCCAGCAACTTATCCGGGACGGAGAACTATGGCTACACCTTC.